A selection of T cell receptor beta chains follows, all from one sample in a study of blood T cells in healthy people across ages. TCRdb recomputed calls from the 5' RACE reads with MiXCR, one row per CDR3 protein. The sample yields under 800,000 distinct CDR3 sequences, approximately 39% seen once. Input material: blood. These receptors all stem from a woman aged 55-69 years in good health. CDR3s include the opening cysteine and the closing phenylalanine or tryptophan. D genes are given only for firm matches. Clone size is not always given. Where it is, it says once, few, many or a class for expanded clones.

d_call,clone_size,j_call,v_call,cdr3_nt,cdr3_aa
-,many,TRBJ2-5,TRBV20-1,TGCAGTGCTAGCAGGACAGTTCAAGAGACCCAGTACTTC,CSASRTVQETQYF
-,-,TRBJ2-3,TRBV12-3/TRBV12-4,TGTGCCAGCAGTCCGCACGGTCCCCCTTATATAGATACGCAGTATTTT,CASSPHGPPYIDTQYF
TRBD2,-,TRBJ2-5,TRBV7-6,TGTGCCAGCAGCTCGGGACTAGCGGGGGCCTACCAAGAGACCCAGTACTTC,CASSSGLAGAYQETQYF
-,-,TRBJ2-7,TRBV24-1,TGTGCCACCAACCGGACCGAGTCGGTGGAGTACGAGCAGTACTTC,CATNRTESVEYEQYF
-,-,TRBJ1-2,TRBV25-1,TGTGCCAGCAGTGAATTTGGAGTCAGGGGAGTCTACACCTTC,CASSEFGVRGVYTF
TRBD2,few,TRBJ2-1,TRBV7-3,TGTGCCAGCAGTTCGGTCCCGGGAGGCCCCAATGAGCAGTTCTTC,CASSSVPGGPNEQFF
-,few,TRBJ2-5,TRBV28,TGTGCCAGCTGGTCAGCGGCAGTTAAAGAGACCCAGTACTTC,CASWSAAVKETQYF
TRBD1,once,TRBJ1-1,TRBV6-5,TGTGCCGGCAGTTCCACAGGGGGCGGGACTGAAGCTTTCTTT,CAGSSTGGGTEAFF
-,-,TRBJ2-5,TRBV7-8,TGTGCCAGCAGCTTATGGCCCTCAGGGGGGAAAGAGACCCAGTACTTC,CASSLWPSGGKETQYF
TRBD2,-,TRBJ2-1,TRBV6-2/TRBV6-3,TGTGCCAGCAGTGATACTAGCGGGAGATTTAATGAGCAGTTCTTC,CASSDTSGRFNEQFF
-,-,TRBJ2-7,TRBV6-1,TGTGCCAGCAGTGAACGACAGGACCACGAGCAGTACTTC,CASSERQDHEQYF
TRBD1,-,TRBJ1-1,TRBV12-3/TRBV12-4,TGTGCCAGCAGCAAGGACAGGGGGAGCACTGAAGCTTTCTTT,CASSKDRGSTEAFF
-,-,TRBJ2-1,TRBV6-6,TGTGCCAGCAGTCTAGAGACAGGCAATGAGCAGTTCTTC,CASSLETGNEQFF
TRBD2,-,TRBJ2-1,TRBV2,TGTGCCACCACGGGAGGTGGCCCTCGCAATGAGCAGTTCTTC,CATTGGGPRNEQFF
TRBD1,many,TRBJ1-1,TRBV7-2,TGTGCCAGCAGTTATATACAGGGGAGGCACACTGAAGCTTTCTTT,CASSYIQGRHTEAFF
-,-,TRBJ2-3,TRBV7-8,TGTGCCAGCAGCTTAGGGACATGGACAGATACGCAGTATTTT,CASSLGTWTDTQYF
-,-,TRBJ2-7,TRBV14,TGTGCCAGCACCGGGGACCTGCTGGGGGAGCAGTACTTC,CASTGDLLGEQYF
-,-,TRBJ2-3,TRBV2,TGTGCCAGCAGACGCACCCAGGGACTTCTAATGGCTGATACGCAGTATTTT,CASRRTQGLLMADTQYF
-,-,TRBJ2-5,TRBV20-1,TGCAGTGCTAGACCTCCCCTACTAGTTGAGACCCAGTACTTC,CSARPPLLVETQYF
-,-,TRBJ1-2,TRBV20-1,TGCAGTGCTACGGTCACAGAAAACTATGGCTACACCTTC,CSATVTENYGYTF
-,few,TRBJ1-2,TRBV7-2,TGTGCCAGCAGCCCCGAACAGGGAACAGTCTATGGCTACACCTTC,CASSPEQGTVYGYTF
-,few,TRBJ2-3,TRBV9,TGTGCCAGCAGCGTATTTACCGATAGCACAGATACGCAGTATTTT,CASSVFTDSTDTQYF
-,-,TRBJ2-5,TRBV4-3,TGCGCCAGCAGCCAGTCGCTTGAGAGGTCGGTGGAGACCCAGTACTTC,CASSQSLERSVETQYF
TRBD1,-,TRBJ1-1,TRBV5-5,TGTGCCAGCAGCTTCGCAGGGGGACGGGACACTGAAGCTTTCTTT,CASSFAGGRDTEAFF
-,-,TRBJ1-5,TRBV7-3,TGTGCCAGCAGCTTAACAAGTGACATTTTCGATCAGCCCCAGCATTTT,CASSLTSDIFDQPQHF
-,-,TRBJ2-7,TRBV5-1,TGCGCCAGCAGCTTACCGGGATGGGCAACTAGTAACTCCTACGAGCAGTACTTC,CASSLPGWATSNSYEQYF
-,-,TRBJ2-1,TRBV29-1,TGCAGCGTTGCCGCTGATCAGTTATTTGGCAATGAGCAGTTCTTC,CSVAADQLFGNEQFF
-,-,TRBJ2-7,TRBV10-3,TGTGCCATCTCCTCAGCCCAATCCTACGAGCAGTACTTC,CAISSAQSYEQYF
-,-,TRBJ2-1,TRBV18,TGTGCCAGCTCACCGAGGAAGGGTGTAGGCAATGAGCAGTTCTTC,CASSPRKGVGNEQFF
-,-,TRBJ2-3,TRBV20-1,TGCAGTGCTGGCCGAGAGACAGATACGCAGTATTTT,CSAGRETDTQYF